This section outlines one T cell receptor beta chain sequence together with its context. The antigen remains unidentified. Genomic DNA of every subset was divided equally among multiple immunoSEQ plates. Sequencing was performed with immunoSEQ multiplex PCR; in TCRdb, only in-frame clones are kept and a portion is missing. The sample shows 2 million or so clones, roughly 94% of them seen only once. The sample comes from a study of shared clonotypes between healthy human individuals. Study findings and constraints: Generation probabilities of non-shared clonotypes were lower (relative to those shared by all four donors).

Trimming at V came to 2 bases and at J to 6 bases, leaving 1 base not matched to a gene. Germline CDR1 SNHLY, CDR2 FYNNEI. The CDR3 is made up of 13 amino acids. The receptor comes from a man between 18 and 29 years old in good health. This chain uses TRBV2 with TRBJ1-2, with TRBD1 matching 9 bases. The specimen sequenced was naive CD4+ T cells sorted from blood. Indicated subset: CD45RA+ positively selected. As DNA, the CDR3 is TGTGCCAGCAGTGAAACAGGGGGCGATGGCTACACCTTC. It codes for CASSETGGDGYTF. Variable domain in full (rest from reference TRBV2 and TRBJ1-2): EPEVTQTPSHQVTQMGQEVILRCVPISNHLYFYWYRQILGQKVEFLVSFYNNEISEKSEIFDDQFSVERPDGSNFTLKIRSTKLEDSAMYFCASSETGGDGYTFGSGTRLTVV.